This passage covers 32 T cell receptor beta chains from one sample sequenced in a study of CD8 T cells in ankylosing spondylitis. Study-wide points: One TCR beta motif, made up of fewer than 10 highly homologous variants, appeared characteristic of ankylosing spondylitis blood.

For these TCRs, the target antigens are not known. Via MiXCR, TCRdb re-called the 5' RACE reads, giving one row per CDR3 protein. The sample consists of some 840,000 distinct CDR3 sequences, approximately 12% of them appearing once. The sequencing input was blood, either unsorted or a sorted T cell fraction (not recorded which). The receptors originated from a male donor with ankylosing spondylitis.

The chain combines TRBV6-2 or TRBV6-3 with TRBJ2-2; 11 bases map to TRBD2. J gave up 5 bases and V 7 bases, and 15 bases lay outside the gene matches. The CDR3 has 18 amino acids. The germline CDR1 and CDR2 sequences are MNHEY and SVGEGT. DNA of the CDR3: TGTGCCAGCAAACACCCGACTAGCGGGGCCACGGGTACCGGGGAGCTGTTTTTT. Translated, it gives CASKHPTSGATGTGELFF.

The chain recombines TRBV7-2 with TRBJ2-5; D remains ambiguous. The CDR3 has 11 residues. Germline CDR1 SGHTA, CDR2 FQGNSA. The V end lost 2 bases, the J end lost 11 bases, and 9 bases lay between the germline ends. The CDR3 reads CASSLRVVQYF. In DNA form, the CDR3 reads TGTGCCAGCAGCTTAAGAGTGGTACAGTACTTC.

CDR3 nucleotides: TGTGCCAGCAGCTTATCCCTATTCACAGATACGCAGTATTTT. As protein: CASSLSLFTDTQYF. This rearrangement joins TRBV7-2 to TRBJ2-3; D remains unclear. V was clipped by 2 bases and J by 2 bases, with 8 bases between them. The length of the CDR3 is 14 residues. The germline CDR1 and CDR2 sequences are SGHTA and FQGNSA.

This clonotype was seen only a few times. V and J are TRBV4-3 and TRBJ1-2, with TRBD1 as a possible D gene (5 bases). The CDR3 runs to 17 residues. Germline V gene data show CDR1 as LGHNA and CDR2 as YSLEER. Trimming cost V 0 bases and J 5 bases, with 19 bases left between them. As DNA, the CDR3 is TGCGCCAGCAGCCAAGATCGTTTCAATCGGGACCTATATGGCTACACCTTC. It encodes CASSQDRFNRDLYGYTF.

The genes are TRBV12-3 or TRBV12-4 and TRBJ2-5; 7 nucleotides match TRBD1. The CDR3 is made up of 14 amino acids. V was clipped by 5 bases and J by 2 bases; unmatched bases: 5. CDR3 bases: TGTGCCAGCAGTCTCATGGGACAGCAAGAGACCCAGTACTTC. It encodes CASSLMGQQETQYF.

The rearrangement joins TRBV20-1 to TRBJ2-7; possibly TRBD2 for D (6 bases). The germline CDR1 and CDR2 sequences are DFQATT and SNEGSKA (reference sequence). V was cut by 1 base and J by 4 bases, with 14 bases left in between. The CDR3 length is 14 residues. The CDR3 here is CSARVPGRGYEQYF. The DNA of the CDR3 is TGCAGTGCTAGAGTACCGGGACGGGGGTACGAGCAGTACTTC.

This clonotype was counted at least ten times. This chain uses TRBV29-1 with TRBJ2-7; a weak D match, TRBD2 (6 bases). The CDR3 consists of 10 residues. The V end lost 7 bases, the J end lost 7 bases, and 11 bases lay between the germline ends. CDR1 and CDR2 from the germline V gene are SQVTM and ANQGSEA. The DNA of the CDR3 is TGCAGCGCCGGGACTGAGGAGCAGTACTTC. Translated: CSAGTEEQYF.

This clonotype was counted a few times. The rearrangement joins TRBV7-2 to TRBJ2-3; TRBD2 matches 8 bases. CDR1 is SGHTA, CDR2 FQGNSA, per germline. V was pared by 1 base and J by 6 bases, with 9 bases of the junction left unmatched. The CDR3 runs to 16 residues. In nucleotides, the CDR3 is TGTGCCAGCAGCTTAGAGGTAGCGGGCGGGAGGGATACGCAGTATTTT. Translating it yields CASSLEVAGGRDTQYF.

The chain carries TRBV12-3 or TRBV12-4 and TRBJ1-3; no definite D call. V was clipped by 5 bases and J by 4 bases, with 6 bases between them. The CDR3 consists of 12 residues. Here the CDR3 reads CASSMRGNTIYF. CDR3 sequence (DNA): TGTGCCAGCAGTATGAGGGGAAACACCATATATTTT.

The rearrangement links TRBV11-1 to TRBJ2-2, with 12 bases lining up with TRBD2. Germline values: CDR1 SGHAT, CDR2 FQDESV (reference sequence). V lost 5 bases, J lost 6 bases, and 13 bases stayed unmatched. CDR3 size: 18 residues. CDR3 nucleotides: TGTGCCAGCAGCCCTCTTCCTAGCGGGAGGGCCGGCTCCGGGGAGCTGTTTTTT. Amino acid sequence: CASSPLPSGRAGSGELFF.

This clonotype was seen a few times. V usage is TRBV7-9 and J usage is TRBJ1-4, with 10 positions matching TRBD1. Looked up from germline, CDR1 is SEHNR and CDR2 is FQNEAQ (reference sequence). V dropped 5 bases and J dropped 6; count of bases not matched to a gene: 9. The CDR3 is made up of 16 amino acids. CDR3 region: CASSAQGTGEHEKLFF. In nucleotides, the CDR3 is TGTGCCAGCAGCGCCCAAGGGACAGGGGAGCATGAAAAACTGTTTTTT.

This clonotype was detected only a few times. This rearrangement joins TRBV25-1 to TRBJ2-7; D is possibly TRBD1 or TRBD2 (5 bases each). This CDR3 is 13 amino acids long. Between the trimmed V and J ends, which lost 7 bases and 2 bases, there was a span of 12 bases. CDR1 is MGHDK, CDR2 SYGVNS, per germline. CDR3 sequence reads: CASTGDRAYEQYF. In DNA, the CDR3 is TGTGCCAGCACTGGGGACCGAGCCTACGAGCAGTACTTC.

This clonotype was counted at least ten times. This chain joins TRBV29-1 and TRBJ2-3, with D unresolved. The V end lost 4 bases, the J end lost 4 bases, and 3 bases lay between the germline ends. The CDR3 has 10 amino acids. Germline assignment: CDR1 SQVTM and CDR2 ANQGSEA. The CDR3 DNA reads TGCAGCGTTGGGTCAGATACGCAGTATTTT. It is translated as CSVGSDTQYF.

The rearrangement joins TRBV2 to TRBJ2-3; 8 positions agree with TRBD2. Germline CDR1 SNHLY, CDR2 FYNNEI. The CDR3 spans 14 residues. Trimming removed 9 bases from V and 1 base from J; junction bases left unmatched: 6. The CDR3 here is CARTGGPGTDTQYF. In DNA form, the CDR3 reads TGTGCCAGAACGGGGGGGCCCGGCACAGATACGCAGTATTTT.

This clonotype was counted ten times or more. V and J are TRBV7-8 and TRBJ1-4; 9 positions agree with TRBD1. There are 13 residues in the CDR3. Germline lookup yields CDR1 SGHVS and CDR2 FQNEAQ. Trimming at V came to 4 bases and at J to 8 bases, leaving 2 bases not matched to a gene. The CDR3 spells CASSSDRGEKLFF. The DNA for the CDR3 is TGTGCCAGCAGCTCGGACAGGGGCGAAAAACTGTTTTTT.

This clonotype was observed many times. The chain employs TRBV7-6 and TRBJ2-1; 7 bases match TRBD1. V shed 2 bases, J shed 5 bases, and the junction held 6 bases outside the gene matches. Germline assignment: CDR1 SGHVS and CDR2 FNYEAQ. The CDR3 consists of 15 residues. CDR3 residues: CASSLRDRGNNEQFF. The CDR3 DNA is TGTGCCAGCAGCTTAAGGGACAGAGGTAACAATGAGCAGTTCTTC.

This clonotype was observed many times. V and J are TRBV6-5 and TRBJ1-1; D call uncertain. Trimming removed 5 bases at V and 7 bases at J, with 8 bases between. The CDR3 is 11 residues long. Germline CDR1 is MNHEY and CDR2 is SVGAGI. CDR3 nucleotide sequence: TGTGCCAGCAGTACGGGTCGTGAAGCTTTCTTT. Its translation: CASSTGREAFF.

The rearrangement links TRBV20-1 to TRBJ1-5; 11 bases map to TRBD1. The CDR3 extends over 16 amino acids. CDR1 DFQATT and CDR2 SNEGSKA come from the germline V gene (reference sequence). With 0 bases clipped from V and 7 bases from J, the junction kept 8 bases outside the gene matches. The CDR3 sequence: CSAREGQGARKQPQHF. Here the CDR3 DNA reads TGCAGTGCTAGAGAAGGACAGGGGGCGAGGAAACAGCCCCAGCATTTT.

The rearrangement links TRBV20-1 to TRBJ1-1; no clear D gene. The CDR3 runs 14 residues. CDR1 and CDR2 from the germline V gene are DFQATT and SNEGSKA (reference sequence). Trimming cost V 3 bases and J 0 bases, with 11 bases left between them. CDR3 DNA: TGCAGTGCTAGTTGGGCGGGGATGAACACTGAAGCTTTCTTT. Amino acid sequence: CSASWAGMNTEAFF.

The V gene is TRBV6-2 or TRBV6-3, the J gene TRBJ1-1, with 7 bases identical to TRBD1. This CDR3 has 15 amino acids. Germline CDR1 is MNHEY and CDR2 is SVGEGT. V lost 6 bases, J lost 4 bases, and 11 bases stayed unmatched. CDR3 nucleotide sequence: TGTGCCAGCAGACCCGTGAGGGGGCGTGTCACTGAAGCTTTCTTT. Protein: CASRPVRGRVTEAFF.

V gene TRBV29-1 combines with J gene TRBJ1-4; D uncertain. The germline gives CDR1 SQVTM, CDR2 ANQGSEA. There are 12 residues in the CDR3. V was pared by 6 bases and J by 7 bases, with 12 bases between. This CDR3 reads CSVRESSEKLFF. The CDR3 DNA is TGCAGCGTCCGAGAGAGTTCTGAAAAACTGTTTTTT.

CDR3 loop: CASSPALAGGDEQYF. In DNA, the CDR3 is TGTGCCAGCAGCCCGGCCCTAGCGGGAGGCGACGAGCAGTACTTC. The V and J genes are TRBV4-2 and TRBJ2-7, with 11 bases matching TRBD2. The CDR3 has 15 residues. J lost 5 bases, V lost 4 bases, and 7 bases had no gene match. Per germline, CDR1 LGHNA and CDR2 YNFKEQ.

This clonotype was counted only a few times. The chain carries TRBV20-1 and TRBJ1-2; D not resolved. CDR1 DFQATT and CDR2 SNEGSKA come from the germline V gene (reference sequence). V was shortened by 6 bases and J by 6 bases, with 11 bases between the two germline ends. The CDR3 spans 11 residues. CDR3 coding DNA: TGCAGTGCCCTCGGGGTTGATGGCTACACCTTC. It codes for CSALGVDGYTF.

The sample holds a few counts of this clonotype. Here the CDR3 reads CASSLISIEGTQYF. Written as DNA, the CDR3 is TGTGCCAGCAGCTTAATCAGTATTGAGGGTACGCAGTATTTT. V is TRBV7-2 and J is TRBJ2-3, with D possibly matching TRBD2 (5 bases). There are 14 residues in the CDR3. Trimming pared 2 bases from V and 8 bases from J, leaving 14 bases between. CDR1 is SGHTA and CDR2 is FQGNSA in the germline V gene.

The chain links TRBV7-2 to TRBJ2-5; TRBD1 might be the D (6 bases). Trimming took off 6 bases at V and 5 bases at J, with 19 bases between the two ends. Germline loops: CDR1 SGHTA, CDR2 FQGNSA. The CDR3 has 15 residues. The CDR3 sequence: CASSIQGAEGETQYF. The DNA for the CDR3 is TGTGCCAGCAGTATACAGGGCGCCGAGGGGGAGACCCAGTACTTC.

This sequence joins TRBV27 and TRBJ1-5; D may be TRBD1 (6 bases). Germline assignment: CDR1 MNHEY and CDR2 SMNVEV (reference sequence). V was shortened by 6 bases and J by 6 bases, with 24 bases between the two germline ends. This CDR3 comprises 17 residues. The CDR3 DNA sequence: TGTGCCAGCAGGATGACAGGTGGGAGCTTGGTTGGTCAGCCCCAGCATTTT. Protein: CASRMTGGSLVGQPQHF.

There are many counts of this clonotype. This chain links TRBV7-2 with TRBJ2-1, with 10 bases aligning to TRBD2. V shed 7 bases, J shed 7 bases, and the junction held 10 bases outside the gene matches. The CDR3 length is 15 residues. Germline V gene data show CDR1 as SGHTA and CDR2 as FQGNSA. The CDR3 nucleotides read TGTGCCAGCAAAAACGGTCTAGCGGGAGAGAATGAGCAGTTCTTC. It specifies CASKNGLAGENEQFF.

This clonotype was picked up a small number of times. The V call is TRBV28, the J call TRBJ2-1; D perhaps matches TRBD2 (6 bases). The CDR3 consists of 14 residues. Germline CDR1 reads MDHEN; CDR2 reads SYDVKM. The V end lost 7 bases, the J end lost 6 bases, and 16 bases lay between the germline ends. The CDR3 spells CASTEAGPSNEQFF. The DNA of the CDR3 is TGTGCCAGCACGGAGGCGGGACCCAGCAATGAGCAGTTCTTC.

In its sample, this clonotype was seen a few times. The chain carries TRBV7-2 and TRBJ1-2; D is ambiguous. The CDR3 spans 16 residues. Germline V gene data show CDR1 as SGHTA and CDR2 as FQGNSA. V was trimmed by 5 bases and J by 7 bases, leaving 23 bases between them. The CDR3 protein is CASSTSTGPESIGYTF. Written as DNA, the CDR3 is TGTGCCAGCAGCACCTCTACCGGGCCAGAGTCGATTGGCTACACCTTC.

This clonotype was detected a few times. The genes are TRBV7-2 and TRBJ1-1, with D unresolved. Per germline, CDR1 SGHTA and CDR2 FQGNSA. V lost 3 bases to trimming and J lost 5 bases, with 10 bases between them. CDR3 size: 13 residues. CDR3 sequence: CASSFSHGTEAFF. In nucleotides, the CDR3 is TGTGCCAGCAGCTTCAGCCATGGGACTGAAGCTTTCTTT.

There are a few counts of this clonotype. The rearrangement uses TRBV20-1 and TRBJ1-1; no definite D call. This CDR3 is built from 13 residues. Looked up from germline, CDR1 is DFQATT and CDR2 is SNEGSKA (reference sequence). Trimming stripped 0 bases from V and 6 bases from J, with 11 bases between. The CDR3 nucleotides read TGCAGTGCTAGAGAGCCCCGAACGGCTGAAGCTTTCTTT. Translated: CSAREPRTAEAFF.

This clonotype was seen ten or more times. CDR3: CSARTGGTDTQYF. Here the CDR3 DNA reads TGCAGTGCCCGGACAGGGGGGACAGATACGCAGTATTTT. The V and J genes are TRBV20-1 and TRBJ2-3; 10 bases match TRBD1. This CDR3 comprises 13 residues. V gave up 6 bases and J gave up 3 bases; unmatched junction bases: 3. Germline CDR1 DFQATT, CDR2 SNEGSKA (reference sequence).